Presented here are 5 T cell receptor beta chains from one specimen sequenced in a study of T cell clonality in common variable immunodeficiency. Data came from immunoSEQ multiplex PCR; TCRdb stores just in-frame clones and leaves some out. The sample shows approximately 64,000 clones, none of them appearing just once. Sequencing was done on a sample of peripheral blood mononuclear cells. The source is a person between 18 and 75 years old in good health.

This clone occurred many times. The read falls 3 residues short of the CDR3 end, and the missing part is taken from the germline J gene. This chain connects TRBV2 to TRBJ2-4; D ambiguous. The CDR3 has 13 residues. The germline V gene has CDR1 SNHLY and CDR2 FYNNEI. Trimming took 8 bases from V and 0 from J, leaving 8 bases between them. The CDR3 DNA, read in part, is TGTGCCAGCTTTAGCCTAGCCAAAAACATT. Translated, it gives CASFSLAKNI. The full-length CDR3 reads as CASFSLAKNIQYF. Full variable domain (missing parts from reference TRBV2 and TRBJ2-4): EPEVTQTPSHQVTQMGQEVILRCVPISNHLYFYWYRQILGQKVEFLVSFYNNEISEKSEIFDDQFSVERPDGSNFTLKIRSTKLEDSAMYFCASFSLAKNIQYFGAGTRLSVL.

This clone has ten or more counts. The read finishes 3 residues shy of the CDR3 end, and the germline J gene is used to complete it. The chain employs TRBV20-1 and TRBJ2-7, with 9 bases that match TRBD1. The CDR3 runs 13 residues. Germline assignment: CDR1 DFQATT and CDR2 SNEGSKA (reference sequence). J lost 5 bases, V lost 3 bases, and 5 bases had no gene match. The CDR3 DNA, read in part, is TGCAGTGCTAGGGGGACAGGGATCCACGAG. Its translation: CSARGTGIHE. The full CDR3 protein is CSARGTGIHEQYF.

This clone was recorded at least ten times. The CDR3 end falls 3 residues outside the read, so it is completed with the germline J gene. V is TRBV10-3 and J is TRBJ2-7, with 7 bases aligning to TRBD2. CDR1 is ENHRY, CDR2 SYGVKD, per germline. The CDR3 has 16 residues. V shed 3 bases, J shed 3 bases, and the junction held 11 bases outside the gene matches. CDR3 protein: CAISEQLARKFYEQYF. CDR3 bases read: TGTGCCATCAGTGAACAACTAGCGCGGAAATTCTACGAG.

Ten or more counts support this clone. Coverage ceases 3 residues before the CDR3 finishes, and the germline J gene fills in the end. The chain recombines TRBV29-1 with TRBJ2-7; 10 nucleotides align to TRBD2. V dropped 2 bases and J dropped 5; count of bases not matched to a gene: 6. The V gene's germline CDR1 is SQVTM and CDR2 ANQGSEA. This CDR3 has 14 residues. CDR3 DNA (partial): TGCAGCGTTGAAACGGCTAGCGGGGGTCACGAG. Residues: CSVETASGGHE. The entire CDR3 protein is CSVETASGGHEQYF.

This clone came up many times. The read ends 3 residues shy of where the CDR3 ends; the end is completed using the germline J gene. This chain joins TRBV20-1 and TRBJ2-3, with 9 nucleotides matching TRBD2. After removal of 4 bases from V and 1 base from J, the junction contained 3 bases not matched to a gene. Germline CDR1 DFQATT, CDR2 SNEGSKA (reference sequence). The CDR3 loop spans 14 amino acids. The DNA read from the CDR3 is TGCAGTGCTAAATTAGCGGGGGGCACAGATACG. Translation: CSAKLAGGTDT. The complete CDR3 sequence is CSAKLAGGTDTQYF.